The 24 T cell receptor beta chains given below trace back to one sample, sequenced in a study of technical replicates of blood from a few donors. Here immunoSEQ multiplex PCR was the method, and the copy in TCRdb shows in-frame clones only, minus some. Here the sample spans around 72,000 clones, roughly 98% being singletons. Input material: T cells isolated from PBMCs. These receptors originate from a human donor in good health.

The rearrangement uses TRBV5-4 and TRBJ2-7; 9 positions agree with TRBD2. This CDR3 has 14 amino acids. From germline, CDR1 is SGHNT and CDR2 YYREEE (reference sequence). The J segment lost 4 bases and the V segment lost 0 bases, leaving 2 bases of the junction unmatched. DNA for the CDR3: TGTGCCAGCAGCTTGGCCGCGGGAGGGTACGAGCAGTACTTC. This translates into CASSLAAGGYEQYF.

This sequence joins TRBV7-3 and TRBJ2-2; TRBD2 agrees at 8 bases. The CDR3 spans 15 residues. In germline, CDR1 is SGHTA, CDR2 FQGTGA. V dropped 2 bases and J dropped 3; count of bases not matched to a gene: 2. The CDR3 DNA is TGTGCCAGCAGCTTACTAGCGGGCGACACCGGGGAGCTGTTTTTT. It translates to CASSLLAGDTGELFF.

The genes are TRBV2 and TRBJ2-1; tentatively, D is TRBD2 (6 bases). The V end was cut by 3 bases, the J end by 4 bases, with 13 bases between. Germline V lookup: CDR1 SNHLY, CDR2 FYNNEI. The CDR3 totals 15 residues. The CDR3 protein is CASSDGPGGYNEQFF. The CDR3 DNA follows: TGTGCCAGCAGTGACGGACCCGGAGGGTACAATGAGCAGTTCTTC.

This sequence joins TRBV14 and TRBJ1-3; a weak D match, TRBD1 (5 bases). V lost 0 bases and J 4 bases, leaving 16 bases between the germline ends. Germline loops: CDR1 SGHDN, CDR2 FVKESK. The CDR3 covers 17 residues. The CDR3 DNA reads TGTGCCAGCAGCCAAGAAATGGTCCGGACACCAGGAAACACCATATATTTT. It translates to CASSQEMVRTPGNTIYF.

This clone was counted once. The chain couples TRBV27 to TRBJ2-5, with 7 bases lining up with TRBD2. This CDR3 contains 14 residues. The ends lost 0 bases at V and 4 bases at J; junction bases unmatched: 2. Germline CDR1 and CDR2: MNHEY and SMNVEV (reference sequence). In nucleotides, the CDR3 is TGTGCCAGCAGTTTATCGATAGCGGGAGAGACCCAGTACTTC. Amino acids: CASSLSIAGETQYF.

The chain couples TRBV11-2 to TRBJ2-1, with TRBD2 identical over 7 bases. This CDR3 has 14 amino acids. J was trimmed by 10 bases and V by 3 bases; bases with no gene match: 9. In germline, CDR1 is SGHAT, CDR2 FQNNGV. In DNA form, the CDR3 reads TGTGCCAGCAGCTTTGGGGGGGGTAGCGCAGAGCAGTTCTTC. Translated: CASSFGGGSAEQFF.

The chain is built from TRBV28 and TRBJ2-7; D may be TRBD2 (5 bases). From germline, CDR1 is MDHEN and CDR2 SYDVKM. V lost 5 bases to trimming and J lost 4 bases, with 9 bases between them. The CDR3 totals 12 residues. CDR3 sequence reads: CASSQDSYEQYF. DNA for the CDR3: TGTGCCAGCAGTCAGGACTCTTACGAGCAGTACTTC.

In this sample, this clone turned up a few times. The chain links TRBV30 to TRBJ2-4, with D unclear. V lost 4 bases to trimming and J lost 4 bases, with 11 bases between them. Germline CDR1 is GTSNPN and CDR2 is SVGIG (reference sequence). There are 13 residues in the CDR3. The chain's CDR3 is CAWTGLVKNIQYF. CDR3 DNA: TGTGCCTGGACGGGTCTGGTTAAAAACATTCAGTACTTC.

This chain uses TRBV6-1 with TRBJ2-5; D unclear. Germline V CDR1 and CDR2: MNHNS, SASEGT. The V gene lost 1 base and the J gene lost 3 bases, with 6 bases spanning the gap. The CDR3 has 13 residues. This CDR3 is CASSEGAEETQYF. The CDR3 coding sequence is TGTGCCAGCAGTGAAGGGGCAGAAGAGACCCAGTACTTC.

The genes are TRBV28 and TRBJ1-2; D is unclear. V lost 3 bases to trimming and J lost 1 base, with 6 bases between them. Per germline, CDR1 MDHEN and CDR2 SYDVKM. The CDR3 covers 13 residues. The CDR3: CASSLVSNYGYTF. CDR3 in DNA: TGTGCCAGCAGTTTGGTTAGTAACTATGGCTACACCTTC.

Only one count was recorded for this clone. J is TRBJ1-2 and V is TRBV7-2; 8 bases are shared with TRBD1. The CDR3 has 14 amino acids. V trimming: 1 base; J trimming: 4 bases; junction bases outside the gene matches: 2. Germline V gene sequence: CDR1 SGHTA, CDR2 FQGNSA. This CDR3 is CASSLGTGSYGYTF. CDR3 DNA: TGTGCCAGCAGCTTAGGGACAGGGTCCTATGGCTACACCTTC.

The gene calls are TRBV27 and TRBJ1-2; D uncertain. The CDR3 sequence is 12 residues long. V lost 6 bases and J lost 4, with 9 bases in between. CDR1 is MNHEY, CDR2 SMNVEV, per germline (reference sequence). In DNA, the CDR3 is TGTGCCAGCAGGGGCTCAGGCTATGGCTACACCTTC. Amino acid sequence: CASRGSGYGYTF.

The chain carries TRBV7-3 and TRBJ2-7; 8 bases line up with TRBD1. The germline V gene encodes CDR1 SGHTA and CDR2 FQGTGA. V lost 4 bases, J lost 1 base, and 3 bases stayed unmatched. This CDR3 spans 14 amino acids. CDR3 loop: CASSWGTGSYEQYF. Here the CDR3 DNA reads TGTGCCAGCAGCTGGGGGACAGGATCCTACGAGCAGTACTTC.

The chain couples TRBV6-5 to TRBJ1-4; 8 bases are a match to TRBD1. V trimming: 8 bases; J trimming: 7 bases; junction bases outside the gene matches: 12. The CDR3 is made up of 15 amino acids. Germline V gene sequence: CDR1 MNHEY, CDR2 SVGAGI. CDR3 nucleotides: TGTGCCAGCGCTACCTTACAGGGGGGGAGTGAAAAACTGTTTTTT. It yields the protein CASATLQGGSEKLFF.

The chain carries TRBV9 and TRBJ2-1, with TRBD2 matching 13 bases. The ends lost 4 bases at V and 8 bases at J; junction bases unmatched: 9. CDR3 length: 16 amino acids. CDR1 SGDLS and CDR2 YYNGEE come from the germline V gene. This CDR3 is CASSPRTSGSGYEQFF. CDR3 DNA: TGTGCCAGCAGCCCACGGACTAGCGGGAGTGGTTATGAGCAGTTCTTC.

This CDR3 is CASSSVEDEQYF. DNA of the CDR3: TGTGCCAGCAGCTCAGTGGAGGACGAGCAGTACTTC. The gene calls are TRBV11-2 and TRBJ2-7, with D possibly matching TRBD2 (5 bases). Deletions cut 4 bases from V and 5 bases from J, with 9 bases between. This CDR3 has 12 residues. Germline CDR1 reads SGHAT; CDR2 reads FQNNGV.

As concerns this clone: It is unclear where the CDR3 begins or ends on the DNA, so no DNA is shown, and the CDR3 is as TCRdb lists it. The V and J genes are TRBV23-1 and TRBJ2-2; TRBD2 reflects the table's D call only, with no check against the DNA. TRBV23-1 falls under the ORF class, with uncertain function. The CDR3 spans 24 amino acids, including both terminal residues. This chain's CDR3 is CASSQVLQAGLLLAGVFGNGELFF.

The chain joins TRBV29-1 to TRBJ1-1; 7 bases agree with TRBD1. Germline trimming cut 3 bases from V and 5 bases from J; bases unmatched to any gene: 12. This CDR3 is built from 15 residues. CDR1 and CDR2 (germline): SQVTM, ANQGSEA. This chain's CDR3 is CSVDPLDRVGTEAFF. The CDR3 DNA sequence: TGCAGCGTTGATCCCCTCGACAGGGTAGGGACTGAAGCTTTCTTT. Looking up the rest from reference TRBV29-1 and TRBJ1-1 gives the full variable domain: SAVISQKPSRDICQRGTSLTIQCQVDSQVTMMFWYRQQPGQSLTLIATANQGSEATYESGFVIDKFPISRPNLTFSTLTVSNMSPEDSSIYLCSVDPLDRVGTEAFFGQGTRLTVV.

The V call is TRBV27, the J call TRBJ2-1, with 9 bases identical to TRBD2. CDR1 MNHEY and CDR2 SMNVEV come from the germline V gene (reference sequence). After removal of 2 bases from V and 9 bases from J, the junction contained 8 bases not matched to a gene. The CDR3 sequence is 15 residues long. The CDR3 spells CASSLVAGGPSEQFF. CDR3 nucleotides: TGTGCCAGCAGTTTAGTGGCGGGAGGGCCCAGTGAGCAGTTCTTC.

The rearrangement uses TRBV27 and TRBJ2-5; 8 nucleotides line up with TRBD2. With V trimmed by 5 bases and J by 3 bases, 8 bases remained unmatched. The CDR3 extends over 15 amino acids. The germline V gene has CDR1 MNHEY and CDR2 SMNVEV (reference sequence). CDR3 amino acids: CASSLLAAVKETQYF. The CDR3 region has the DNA TGTGCCAGCAGTCTACTAGCGGCAGTTAAAGAGACCCAGTACTTC.

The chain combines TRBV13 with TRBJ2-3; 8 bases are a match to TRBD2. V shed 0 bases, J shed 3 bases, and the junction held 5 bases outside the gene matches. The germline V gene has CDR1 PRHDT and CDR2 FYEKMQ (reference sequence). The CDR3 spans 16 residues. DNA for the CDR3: TGTGCCAGCAGCTTAGGGGGTAGCGGGACAACAGATACGCAGTATTTT. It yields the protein CASSLGGSGTTDTQYF.

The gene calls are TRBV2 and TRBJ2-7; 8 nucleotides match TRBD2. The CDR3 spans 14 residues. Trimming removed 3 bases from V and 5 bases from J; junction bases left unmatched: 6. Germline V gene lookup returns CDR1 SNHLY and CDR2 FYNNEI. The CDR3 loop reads CASSDWREANEQYF. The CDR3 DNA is TGTGCCAGCAGTGACTGGCGGGAGGCCAACGAGCAGTACTTC. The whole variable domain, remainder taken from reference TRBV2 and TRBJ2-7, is EPEVTQTPSHQVTQMGQEVILRCVPISNHLYFYWYRQILGQKVEFLVSFYNNEISEKSEIFDDQFSVERPDGSNFTLKIRSTKLEDSAMYFCASSDWREANEQYFGPGTRLTVT.

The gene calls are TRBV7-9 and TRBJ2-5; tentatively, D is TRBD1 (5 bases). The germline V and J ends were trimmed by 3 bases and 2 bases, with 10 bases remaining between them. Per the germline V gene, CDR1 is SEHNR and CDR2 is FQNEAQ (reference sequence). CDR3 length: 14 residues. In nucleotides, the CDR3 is TGTGCCAGCAGCTTGTCAGGGAATCAAGAGACCCAGTACTTC. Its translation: CASSLSGNQETQYF.

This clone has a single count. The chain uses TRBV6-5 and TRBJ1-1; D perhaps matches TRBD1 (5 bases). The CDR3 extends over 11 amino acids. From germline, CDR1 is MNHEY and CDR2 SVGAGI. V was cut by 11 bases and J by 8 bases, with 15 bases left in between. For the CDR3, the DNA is TGTGCCTCCACCGGGGGTCTAGAAGCTTTCTTT. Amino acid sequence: CASTGGLEAFF.